This section outlines one T cell receptor beta chain sequence together with its context. Its antigen remains unidentified. Base qualities are not recorded, but no much larger clone differs from it by a single base. The sample belongs to a study of cytomegalovirus exposure and HLA in healthy donors (TCRdb year 2017). Regarding the complete study: An earlier analysis of fewer than 750 of the donors reported under 300 Gb of sequence data and 117 million unique TCR beta sequences obtained from around 180 million T cells. An early release that covered fewer than 800 HLA-typed donors contained approximately 290 gigabases of sequencing data and tens of millions of unique TCR sequences. Of the roughly 410 genotyped donors, approximately 81% were placed in the genetic ancestry cluster associated with self-reported Caucasian donors. The study aimed to test whether signatures of past pathogen exposure could be identified by cataloging public T cell receptors. Using immunosequencing, the study profiled T cell repertoires from around 680 subjects and related those repertoires to cytomegalovirus serostatus. Besides the first cohort of roughly 640 subjects, a separate validation cohort made up of 120 different subjects was used. High-throughput TCR immunosequencing, statistical association of individual TCRs with disease status, and machine learning were combined to predict cytomegalovirus infection status. A later analysis re-examined previously published TCR beta repertoires from 500 to 700 donors and added high-resolution HLA genotyping to investigate patterns of TCR occurrence. Rather than drawing on any new phenotypic data, the later analysis identified candidate immune exposures from TCR beta sequences and the way those sequences occurred across donors. In an earlier analysis of 500 to 650 of the donors, high-throughput TCR beta sequencing was used to judge whether each TCR beta V gene segment behaved as functional or pseudogenic. Donor age, sex, ethnicity and CMV serostatus were collected together with the repertoire data. In a later genetic analysis, genome-wide SNP genotypes for about three fifths of the roughly 670 donors were used, and that subset was treated as a discovery cohort. Every repertoire in the discovery cohort had been generated on one and the same sequencing platform. HLA typing covered class I and class II loci at four-digit resolution. Typing coverage varied by locus: roughly 629-640 donors for A, B, C, DRB1 and DQB1; approximately 560 for DQA1; around 570 for DPA1; approximately 450 for DPB1. Four to six DR-DQ haplotypes were handled as single units for association and clustering because linkage in the cohort was strong. Among roughly 400 genotyped donors of the cohort, an average of approximately 220,000 unique TCR beta nucleotide sequences was sequenced per donor, of which approximately 18% were non-productive.

The CDR3, cysteine through phenylalanine, is 15 amino acids long. Of all the DNA, just the CDR3 is kept, 45 bases in frame from base 1. CDR1 SNHLY and CDR2 FYNNEI are derived from the germline V gene. The germline V end is reduced by 4 bases and the J end by 3 bases; junction bases left unmatched: 4. The cohort was made up of several hundred healthy bone marrow donors. Cohort members were all nominally healthy when sampled, although unrecorded immune exposures were likely present. The donor tested CMV seropositive, placing the donor among the roughly 300 seropositive members of the cohort. Each donor provided a peripheral blood sample, and peripheral blood mononuclear cells were used for TCR beta sequencing. Genomic DNA was extracted from the blood cell samples with the Qiagen DNeasy Blood Extraction Kit. The library was made by the immunoSEQ multiplex PCR assay. The multiplex PCR relied on a mix of 60 forward primers for TCR Vbeta segments and 13 reverse primers for TCR Jbeta segments. Amplification of the CDR3 region of rearranged TCR beta genes was performed with a multiplex PCR assay on genomic DNA. On the Illumina HiSeq System, the amplified TCR beta libraries were sequenced as 87-base-pair reads. The paper's processing steps were these. Across the 670 or so repertoires, a later analysis counted 60 million to 90 million unique TCR beta chains, approximately 10 million of which were shared by at least two donors. A nearest-neighbor algorithm error-corrected the raw reads and collapsed the reads into unique sequences, merging closely related sequences to remove PCR and sequencing errors. To assign V, D and J gene segments, CDR3 sequences were aligned to IMGT reference sequences. For a sequence to be retained, a match of at least six nucleotides was required to both a V gene segment and a J gene segment. Rearrangements were classified as productive when the CDR3 lacked stop codons and remained in frame with V and J, and all other rearrangements were classified as non-productive. Following IMGT convention, CDR3 was defined as the stretch from the second conserved V-encoded cysteine to the conserved J-encoded phenylalanine. Sequences without an unambiguous match to a single V gene segment were excluded from the earlier analysis of approximately 600 of the donors. In an earlier analysis of some 590 of the donors, a V segment was called functional when productive rearrangements were above 56.7%, and segregating when the standard deviation between donors exceeded 5%. A statistical classification framework was built for diagnosing cytomegalovirus status from the catalog of TCR beta chain sequences. In a later analysis, TCR nucleotide sequences were compared against IMGT/GENE-DB human TR gene sequences so that V and J genes could be assigned. In a later analysis, CDR3 sequences and most-parsimonious VDJ recombination scenarios were assigned using the TCRdist pipeline. In a later analysis, each TCR beta chain was defined by its CDR3 amino acid sequence together with its V-gene family, and reads lacking a unique V-gene family were excluded. In a later analysis, approximately 640 highly shared, low-generation-probability nucleotide sequences were removed to address suspected cross-contamination and a sequencing artifact. A later analysis calculated a clonal expansion index for each public chain from normalized within-repertoire ranks of inferred template counts. In a later analysis, generation probabilities were computed with a VDJ recombination model fitted to out-of-frame rearrangements, and the resulting probabilities were checked against IGoR. In a later analysis, TCR-TCR, TCR-HLA and TCR-CMV co-occurrence was scored with hypergeometric tests, and a repertoire-size bias correction was applied to TCR pairs. In a later analysis, false discovery rates were estimated by permuting HLA or CMV assignments 20 times. In a later analysis, co-occurring TCRs were grouped with DBSCAN, and TCRdist sequence similarity was added when clustering was performed within HLA-allele-positive subsets. Repertoires with fewer than 30,000 or more than 120,000 public chains were left out of co-occurrence clustering, as were about 5 repertoires with anomalous nucleotide sharing. In TCRdb, the immuneACCESS table is reduced to in-frame sequences with V and J assigned. These tables do not hold every clone; where another copy was compared, an unresolved V gene accounts for under half, and the others remain unexplained. That table furnishes V, J and clone size, whereas the DNA furnished D and trimming. Here the sample has under 120,000 clones; less than 80% occur a single time. The ten largest account for less than 4.5% of the sample.

The paper as a whole reports these results and caveats: HLA typing was unavailable for some donors at each locus, so association tests used only the typed subset. Approximately 16 rarely observed V segments, including chromosome 9 orphons, were excluded from the earlier analysis of several hundred of the donors because counts were too low. A few of the identified cytomegalovirus-associated TCR beta chains were confirmed in vitro to be specific for cytomegalovirus antigens. A later analysis associated 17,000 or so TCR beta sequences with specific HLA alleles at a false discovery rate of 0.05. Linkage disequilibrium might explain the correlated functional status among segregating V segments, but an unknown experimental factor could not be ruled out. This cohort had only TCR beta chains sequenced, and the lack of alpha or paired-chain data limited which features could be detected. A further reported finding was that TCR beta sequences accurately predicted the HLA-A and HLA-B alleles for most subjects in the first cohort. It was suggested by the authors that the approach could potentially be generalized to other disease states and immunological phenotypes. The classifier was reported to diagnose cytomegalovirus status with high specificity and sensitivity in both the original cohort and the validation cohort. When HLA alleles, especially DR and DQ, strongly co-occurred, attributing TCR associations to individual alleles was difficult. A group of highly shared sequence variants was considered likely to be a technical artifact of the sequencing pipeline. A later genetic analysis associated a missense DCLRE1C variant with V-gene and J-gene trimming of TCR beta chains, and an independent cohort replicated the association. In a later analysis, most CMV-associated TCR beta chains were found to appear HLA-restricted, with HLA associations seemingly driven largely by CMV exposure. The presence/absence analyses assumed that sequencing depth was roughly uniform across donors, and that assumption may not be true. CMV serostatus was the only immune exposure information available for the cohort. The 87-base-pair reads could not distinguish some IMGT-functional V segments, including TRBV6-2 and TRBV6-3, so those segments were excluded. A total of about 150 TCR beta chains were listed by the study as associated with cytomegalovirus. A later analysis reported that several top co-occurrence clusters appeared linked to parvovirus B19, influenza, CMV and Epstein-Barr virus. According to a later genetic analysis, donors in an Asian-associated ancestry cluster had fewer N-insertions in productive TCRs than the approximately 670-donor mean. In an earlier analysis of some 540 of the donors, most TCR beta V segments appeared in productive rearrangements about 90% or about 30% of the time, broadly matching IMGT annotations. Across donors, most TCR sequences were observed very rarely, whereas some public TCRs were present in many individuals. A later analysis found that HLA-associated TCR beta chains were more clonally expanded and had lower generation probabilities than equally common non-associated chains. In a later analysis, TCR association rates were found to vary across HLA loci, with the most associated TCRs seen for DRB1 alleles and the fewest for HLA-C alleles.

The sequence was collected from a man aged 30 to 45 in good health and CMV-seropositive. The sequenced sample was PBMCs. The chain links TRBV2 with TRBJ2-5, with 11 middle bases fitting TRBD1. The CDR3 amino acid sequence is: CASSARTGGEETQYF. In nucleotide form, the sequence is TGTGCCAGCAGTGCCCGGACAGGGGGCGAAGAGACCCAGTACTTC.